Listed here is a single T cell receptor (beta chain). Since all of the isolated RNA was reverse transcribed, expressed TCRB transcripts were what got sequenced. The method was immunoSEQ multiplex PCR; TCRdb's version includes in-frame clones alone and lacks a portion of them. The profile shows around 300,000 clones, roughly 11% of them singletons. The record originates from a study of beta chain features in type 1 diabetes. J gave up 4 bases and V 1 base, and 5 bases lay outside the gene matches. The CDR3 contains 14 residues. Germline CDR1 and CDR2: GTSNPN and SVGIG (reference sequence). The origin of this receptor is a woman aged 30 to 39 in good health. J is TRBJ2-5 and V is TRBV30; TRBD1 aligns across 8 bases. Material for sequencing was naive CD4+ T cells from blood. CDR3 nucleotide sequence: TGTGCCTGGAGTGGGCAGGGGGCAGGAGAGACCCAGTACTTC. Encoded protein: CAWSGQGAGETQYF.